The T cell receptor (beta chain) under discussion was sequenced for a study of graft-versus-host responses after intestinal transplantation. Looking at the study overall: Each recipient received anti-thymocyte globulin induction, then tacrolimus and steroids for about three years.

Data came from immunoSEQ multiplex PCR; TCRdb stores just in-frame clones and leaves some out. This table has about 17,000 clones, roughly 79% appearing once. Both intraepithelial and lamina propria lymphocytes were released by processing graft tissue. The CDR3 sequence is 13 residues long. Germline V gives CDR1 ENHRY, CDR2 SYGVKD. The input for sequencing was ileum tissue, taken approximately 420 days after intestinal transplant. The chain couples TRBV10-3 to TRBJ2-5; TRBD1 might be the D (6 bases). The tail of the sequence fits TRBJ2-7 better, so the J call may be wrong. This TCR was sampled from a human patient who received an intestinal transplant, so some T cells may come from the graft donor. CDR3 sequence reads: CAISGTRTYEQYF. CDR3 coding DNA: TGTGCCATCAGCGGGACAAGGACCTACGAGCAGTACTTC.